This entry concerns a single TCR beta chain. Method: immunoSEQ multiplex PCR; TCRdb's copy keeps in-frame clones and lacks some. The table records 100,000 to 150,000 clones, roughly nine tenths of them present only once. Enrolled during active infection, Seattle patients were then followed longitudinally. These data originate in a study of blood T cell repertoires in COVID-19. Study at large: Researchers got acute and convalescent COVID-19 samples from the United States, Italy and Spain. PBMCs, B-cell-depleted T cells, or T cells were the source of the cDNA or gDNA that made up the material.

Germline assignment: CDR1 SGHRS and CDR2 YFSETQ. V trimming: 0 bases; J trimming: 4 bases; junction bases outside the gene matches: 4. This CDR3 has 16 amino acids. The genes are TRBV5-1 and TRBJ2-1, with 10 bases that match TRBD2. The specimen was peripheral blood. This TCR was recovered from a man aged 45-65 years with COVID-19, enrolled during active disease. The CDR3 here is CASSLGNSGGYNEQFF. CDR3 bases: TGCGCCAGCAGCTTGGGAAATAGCGGGGGGTACAATGAGCAGTTCTTC. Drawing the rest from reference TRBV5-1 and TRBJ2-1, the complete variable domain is KAGVTQTPRYLIKTRGQQVTLSCSPISGHRSVSWYQQTPGQGLQFLFEYFSETQRNKGNFPGRFSGRQFSNSRSEMNVSTLELGDSALYLCASSLGNSGGYNEQFFGPGTRLTVL.